The 9 T cell receptor beta chains below come from one sample, sequenced in a study of glioma-infiltrating T cells. The iRepertoire nested amplicon-rescue multiplex PCR amplified TCR alpha and beta CDR3s from RNA. TCRdb processed the multiplex PCR reads anew with MiXCR; each CDR3 protein has one entry. The sample carries more than 300,000 distinct CDR3 sequences, 41% recorded once. The specimen sequenced was glioma tissue, nonneoplastic brain tissue, or PBMCs (not recorded which). The receptor set was obtained from a human donor with low-grade glioma or glioblastoma, undergoing nonglioma brain surgery, or in good health (not recorded which).

The CDR3 DNA follows: TGTGCCAGCAGTTACTCGGGCAGGGGGACCGGGGAGCTGTTTTTT. Encoded protein: CASSYSGRGTGELFF. J is TRBJ2-2 and V is TRBV6-2 or TRBV6-3; 7 bases align to TRBD1. The CDR3 totals 15 residues. Germline values: CDR1 MNHEY, CDR2 SVGEGT. Trimming at V came to 0 bases and at J to 5 bases, leaving 3 bases not matched to a gene.

There are many counts of this clonotype. This chain uses TRBV20-1 with TRBJ2-7; tentative D call: TRBD1 (6 bases). The CDR3 is made up of 11 amino acids. From germline, CDR1 is DFQATT and CDR2 SNEGSKA (reference sequence). Trimming stripped 6 bases from V and 4 bases from J, with 10 bases between. The CDR3 DNA sequence: TGCAGTGCCCTCACAGGGTACGAGCAGTACTTC. It codes for CSALTGYEQYF.

In nucleotides, the CDR3 is TGTGCCAGCAGCCCTGGGGTGGGGACCCAGTACTTC. Translated: CASSPGVGTQYF. The V gene is TRBV3-1, the J gene TRBJ2-5, with D unresolved. The ends were cut back, 4 bases at V and 7 bases at J, with 10 bases in the middle. CDR3 length: 12 amino acids. Per the germline V gene, CDR1 is LGHDT and CDR2 is YNNKEL (reference sequence).

The chain employs TRBV6-2 or TRBV6-3 and TRBJ2-2, with 8 bases that match TRBD1. The CDR3 is 15 amino acids. Trimming at V came to 6 bases and at J to 5 bases, leaving 8 bases not matched to a gene. The germline gives CDR1 MNHEY, CDR2 SVGEGT. The CDR3 sequence is CASSRGQGETGELFF. The DNA for the CDR3 is TGTGCCAGCAGCCGTGGACAGGGCGAAACCGGGGAGCTGTTTTTT.

Worth noting for this clonotype: The CDR3 does not close with the conserved phenylalanine or tryptophan, likely indicating a read error. The rearrangement joins TRBV7-2 to TRBJ1-5; D call uncertain. Germline values: CDR1 SGHTA, CDR2 FQGNSA. This CDR3 region has 14 residues. Trimming stripped 5 bases from V and 4 bases from J, with 12 bases between. The CDR3 reads CASSVGRNNQPQHL. The CDR3 DNA reads TGTGCCAGCAGCGTCGGACGGAATAATCAGCCCCAGCATTTG.

This chain uses TRBV9 with TRBJ2-1; 9 nucleotides match TRBD2. Germline loops: CDR1 SGDLS, CDR2 YYNGEE. J lost 9 bases, V lost 3 bases, and 10 bases had no gene match. The CDR3 totals 15 residues. Here the CDR3 reads CASSAFAGGTSEQFF. The CDR3 DNA reads TGTGCCAGCAGCGCATTTGCGGGAGGGACATCTGAGCAGTTCTTC.

This clonotype was seen at least ten times. This chain joins TRBV28 and TRBJ2-2; D is uncertain. V was shortened by 2 bases and J by 0 bases, with 4 bases between the two germline ends. This CDR3 contains 14 residues. Germline CDR1 and CDR2: MDHEN and SYDVKM. Written as DNA, the CDR3 is TGTGCCAGCAGTTTACATGCGAACACCGGGGAGCTGTTTTTT. Protein: CASSLHANTGELFF. The full variable domain, its missing parts supplied by reference TRBV28 and TRBJ2-2, is DVKVTQSSRYLVKRTGEKVFLECVQDMDHENMFWYRQDPGLGLRLIYFSYDVKMKEKGDIPEGYSVSREKKERFSLILESASTNQTSMYLCASSLHANTGELFFGEGSRLTVL.

This clonotype was observed a few times. The chain combines TRBV25-1 with TRBJ2-7; a possible D gene is TRBD2 (6 bases). Looked up from germline, CDR1 is MGHDK and CDR2 is SYGVNS. V dropped 1 base and J dropped 2 bases, with 21 bases sitting between them. CDR3 size: 18 residues. The CDR3 DNA reads as TGTGCCAGCAGTGAATCGGCCGGCGGGATGCTGCGACCCTACGAGCAGTACTTC. Amino acids: CASSESAGGMLRPYEQYF.

The chain recombines TRBV20-1 with TRBJ2-7; 7 nucleotides agree with TRBD2. V dropped 6 bases and J dropped 7; count of bases not matched to a gene: 24. Looked up from germline, CDR1 is DFQATT and CDR2 is SNEGSKA (reference sequence). CDR3 length equals 17 residues. CDR3 DNA: TGCAGTGCCGGCACCTTTAGAGGGAGGGCCTTCTACAATGAGCAGTACTTC. Amino acid sequence: CSAGTFRGRAFYNEQYF.